The next 13 T cell receptor beta chains were all read from a single sample in a study of cytomegalovirus exposure and HLA in healthy donors. The study ran its PCR with 60 Vbeta and 13 Jbeta primers. TCRdb's table, derived via immunoSEQ multiplex PCR, lists solely in-frame clones and lacks some. The data show 90,000 to 100,000 clones, roughly 70% seen once. The sequencing input was PBMCs. The receptors were gathered from a male donor in good health and CMV-seronegative.

V gene TRBV5-6 combines with J gene TRBJ2-7; D is possibly TRBD2 (6 bases). CDR1 is SGHDT and CDR2 is YYEEEE in the germline V gene. V was trimmed by 3 bases and J by 2 bases, leaving 18 bases between them. The CDR3 has 16 amino acids. The CDR3 loop reads CASSSAPGLRAYEQYF. For the CDR3, the DNA is TGTGCCAGCAGCTCGGCGCCGGGACTGCGTGCCTACGAGCAGTACTTC.

The chain combines TRBV5-6 with TRBJ2-1, with TRBD2 identical over 9 bases. Per the germline V gene, CDR1 is SGHDT and CDR2 is YYEEEE. The CDR3 is 14 residues long. Trimming took 2 bases from V and 9 from J; bases not matched to a gene: 6. CDR3 sequence: CASSFGRRGGEQFF. Here the CDR3 DNA reads TGTGCCAGCAGCTTCGGGAGGCGGGGGGGTGAGCAGTTCTTC.

The sample holds a few counts of this clone. The chain couples TRBV12-5 to TRBJ1-3, with TRBD1 as a possible D gene (6 bases). Trimming shortened V by 2 bases and J by 4 bases, and 18 bases separated the two germline ends. The CDR3 extends over 17 amino acids. Per the germline V gene, CDR1 is LGHNT and CDR2 is FRNRAP. The CDR3 sequence is CASGLTRDIERGNTIYF. The CDR3 DNA reads as TGTGCTAGTGGTTTGACCCGGGACATTGAAAGAGGAAACACCATATATTTT.

The rearrangement joins TRBV6-4 to TRBJ2-7; 11 bases are shared with TRBD1. The CDR3 spans 15 residues. V lost 6 bases and J lost 4; bases outside the gene matches: 8. CDR1 and CDR2 (germline): MRHNA, SNTAGT. CDR3 coding DNA: TGTGCCAGCAGAGAGGACAGGGGGCATTGGTACGAGCAGTACTTC. It is translated as CASREDRGHWYEQYF.

The rearrangement uses TRBV15 and TRBJ2-2, with a tentative D call TRBD1 (6 bases). The CDR3 runs to 19 residues. V was cut by 1 base and J by 6 bases, with 24 bases left in between. CDR1 is LNHNV and CDR2 is YYDKDF in the germline V gene (reference sequence). DNA of the CDR3: TGTGCCACCAGCAGAGGCCTCGGACAGCACTCTTACCTGGCCGGGGAGCTGTTTTTT. This encodes CATSRGLGQHSYLAGELFF.

The chain couples TRBV18 to TRBJ2-5, with 7 bases lining up with TRBD2. Germline lookup yields CDR1 KGHSH and CDR2 LQKENI. CDR3 length: 14 residues. The V and J ends lost 3 bases and 3 bases, in that order; junction bases with no gene match: 4. In DNA, the CDR3 is TGTGCCAGCTCACCCCTAGCGGAGGAAGAGACCCAGTACTTC. This encodes CASSPLAEEETQYF. Looking up the rest from reference TRBV18 and TRBJ2-5 gives the full variable domain: NAGVMQNPRHLVRRRGQEARLRCSPMKGHSHVYWYRQLPEEGLKFMVYLQKENIIDESGMPKERFSAEFPKEGPSILRIQQVVRGDSAAYFCASSPLAEEETQYFGPGTRLLVL.

This rearrangement joins TRBV2 to TRBJ1-5, with TRBD1 as a possible D gene (6 bases). V was clipped by 7 bases and J by 7 bases, with 11 bases between them. Germline V lookup: CDR1 SNHLY, CDR2 FYNNEI. This CDR3 spans 12 amino acids. CDR3 residues: CASTTGRQPQHF. The DNA of the CDR3 is TGTGCCAGCACAACAGGGCGGCAGCCCCAGCATTTT.

The chain employs TRBV9 and TRBJ2-5, with 13 nucleotides matching TRBD2. The CDR3 is made up of 18 amino acids. The V gene's germline CDR1 is SGDLS and CDR2 YYNGEE. V gave up 4 bases and J gave up 1 base; unmatched junction bases: 10. The CDR3: CASSSWTSGSVPQETQYF. The CDR3 DNA reads TGTGCCAGCAGCTCATGGACTAGCGGGAGCGTCCCCCAAGAGACCCAGTACTTC.

The J gene is TRBJ2-1, the V gene TRBV15; TRBD2 agrees at 12 bases. Germline-derived CDR1 and CDR2 are LNHNV and YYDKDF (reference sequence). Germline trimming cut 5 bases from V and 4 bases from J; bases unmatched to any gene: 9. This CDR3 comprises 17 residues. CDR3 region: CATSGSRLAGGYNEQFF. CDR3 in DNA: TGTGCCACCAGCGGTTCGAGGCTAGCGGGAGGGTACAATGAGCAGTTCTTC.

The chain links TRBV7-2 to TRBJ2-1; 7 nucleotides match TRBD1. This CDR3 has 16 residues. Trimming at V came to 2 bases and at J to 9 bases, leaving 13 bases not matched to a gene. Germline CDR1 reads SGHTA; CDR2 reads FQGNSA. The CDR3 spells CASSLIGTGVSSEQFF. The CDR3 coding sequence is TGTGCCAGCAGCTTAATCGGCACAGGGGTAAGTAGTGAGCAGTTCTTC.

The J gene is TRBJ2-2, the V gene TRBV5-6; no reliable D call. The CDR3 contains 14 residues. Per germline, CDR1 SGHDT and CDR2 YYEEEE. V lost 4 bases to trimming and J lost 6 bases, with 13 bases between them. CDR3 loop: CASSPSARPGELFF. The DNA of the CDR3 is TGTGCCAGCAGCCCCTCAGCTAGACCCGGGGAGCTGTTTTTT.

The J gene is TRBJ2-3, the V gene TRBV7-2, with a weak D call TRBD2 (5 bases). The germline gives CDR1 SGHTA, CDR2 FQGNSA. V gave up 5 bases and J gave up 4 bases, with 16 bases separating them. This CDR3 spans 15 amino acids. The CDR3 here is CASSPLRLEADTQYF. The CDR3 DNA sequence: TGTGCCAGCAGCCCCCTTCGACTGGAGGCAGATACGCAGTATTTT.

The chain links TRBV19 to TRBJ1-4; D uncertain. V lost 2 bases and J 5 bases, leaving 18 bases between the germline ends. This CDR3 is 17 amino acids long. Germline values: CDR1 LNHDA, CDR2 SQIVND (reference sequence). CDR3 loop: CASSIINRKGENEKLFF. The DNA for the CDR3 is TGTGCCAGTAGTATAATCAACCGGAAAGGAGAAAATGAAAAACTGTTTTTT.